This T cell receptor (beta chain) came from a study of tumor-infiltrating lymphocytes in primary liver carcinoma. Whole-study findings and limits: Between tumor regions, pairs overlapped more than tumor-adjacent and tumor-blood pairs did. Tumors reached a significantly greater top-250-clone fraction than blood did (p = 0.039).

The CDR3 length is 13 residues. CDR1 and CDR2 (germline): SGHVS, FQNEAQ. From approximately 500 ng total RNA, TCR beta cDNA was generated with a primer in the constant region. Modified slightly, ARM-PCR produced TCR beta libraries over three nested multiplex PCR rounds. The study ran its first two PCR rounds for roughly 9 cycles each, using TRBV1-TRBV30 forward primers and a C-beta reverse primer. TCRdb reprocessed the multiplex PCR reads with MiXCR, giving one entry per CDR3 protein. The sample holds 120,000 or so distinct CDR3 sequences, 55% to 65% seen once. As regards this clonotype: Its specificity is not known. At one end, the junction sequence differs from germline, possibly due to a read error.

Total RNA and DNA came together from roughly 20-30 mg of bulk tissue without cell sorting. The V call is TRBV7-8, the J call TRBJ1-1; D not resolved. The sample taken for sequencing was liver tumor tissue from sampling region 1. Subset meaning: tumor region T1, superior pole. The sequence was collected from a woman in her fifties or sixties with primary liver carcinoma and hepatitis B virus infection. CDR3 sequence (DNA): TGCGCCAACAGCTTAGGCCAGGACACTGAAGCTTTCTTT. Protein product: CANSLGQDTEAFF.